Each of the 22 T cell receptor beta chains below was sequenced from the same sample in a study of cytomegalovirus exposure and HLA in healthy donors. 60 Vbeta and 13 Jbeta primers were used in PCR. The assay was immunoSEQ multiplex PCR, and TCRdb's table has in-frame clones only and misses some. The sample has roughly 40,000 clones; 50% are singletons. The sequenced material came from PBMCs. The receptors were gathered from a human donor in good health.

CDR3 loop: CASSPTTRAQYF. CDR3 nucleotides: TGTGCCAGCAGTCCTACGACCAGGGCCCAGTACTTC. This chain joins TRBV28 and TRBJ2-5, with a possible D match to TRBD1 (5 bases). Germline loops: CDR1 MDHEN, CDR2 SYDVKM. The CDR3 consists of 12 residues. Trimming left V 5 bases short and J 9 bases short, with 13 bases between.

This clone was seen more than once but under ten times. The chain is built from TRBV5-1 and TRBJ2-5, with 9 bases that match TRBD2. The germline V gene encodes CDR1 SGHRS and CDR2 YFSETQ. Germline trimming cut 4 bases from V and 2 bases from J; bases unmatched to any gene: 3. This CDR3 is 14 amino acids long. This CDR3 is CASSELAGQETQYF. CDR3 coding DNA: TGCGCCAGCAGCGAGCTAGCGGGGCAAGAGACCCAGTACTTC. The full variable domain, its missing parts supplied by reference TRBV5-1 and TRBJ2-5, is KAGVTQTPRYLIKTRGQQVTLSCSPISGHRSVSWYQQTPGQGLQFLFEYFSETQRNKGNFPGRFSGRQFSNSRSEMNVSTLELGDSALYLCASSELAGQETQYFGPGTRLLVL.

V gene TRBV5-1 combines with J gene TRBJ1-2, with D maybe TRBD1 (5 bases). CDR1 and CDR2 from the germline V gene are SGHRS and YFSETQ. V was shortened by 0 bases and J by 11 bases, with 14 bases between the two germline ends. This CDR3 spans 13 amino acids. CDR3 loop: CASSLDAGFGYTF. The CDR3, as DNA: TGCGCCAGCAGCTTGGACGCAGGGTTCGGGTACACCTTC.

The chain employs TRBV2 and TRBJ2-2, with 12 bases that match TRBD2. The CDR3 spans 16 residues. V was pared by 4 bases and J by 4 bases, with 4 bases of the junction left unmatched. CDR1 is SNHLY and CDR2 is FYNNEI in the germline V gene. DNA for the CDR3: TGTGCCAGCAGTGGGTGGACTAGCGGGATCACCGGGGAGCTGTTTTTT. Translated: CASSGWTSGITGELFF.

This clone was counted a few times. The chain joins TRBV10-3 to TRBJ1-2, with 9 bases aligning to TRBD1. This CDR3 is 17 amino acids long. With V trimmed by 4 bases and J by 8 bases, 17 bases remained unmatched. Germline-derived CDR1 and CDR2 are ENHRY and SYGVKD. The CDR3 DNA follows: TGTGCCATCAGTGCCGGAGGACAGGGGAGGGATGTTGGCGGCTACACCTTC. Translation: CAISAGGQGRDVGGYTF.

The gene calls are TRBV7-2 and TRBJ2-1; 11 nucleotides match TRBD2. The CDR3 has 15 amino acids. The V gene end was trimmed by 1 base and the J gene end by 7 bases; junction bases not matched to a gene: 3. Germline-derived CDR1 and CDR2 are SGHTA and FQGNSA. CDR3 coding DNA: TGTGCCAGCAGCTTAGTGACTAGCGGGACTAATGAGCAGTTCTTC. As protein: CASSLVTSGTNEQFF.

The CDR3 spells CASSLTRDSVYGYTF. In DNA, the CDR3 is TGTGCCAGCAGCTTGACTCGGGACAGCGTCTATGGCTACACCTTC. The chain joins TRBV6-6 to TRBJ1-2; 7 bases align to TRBD1. The V and J ends lost 6 bases and 4 bases, in that order; junction bases with no gene match: 11. The germline gives CDR1 MNHNY, CDR2 SVGAGI (reference sequence). The CDR3 has 15 residues.

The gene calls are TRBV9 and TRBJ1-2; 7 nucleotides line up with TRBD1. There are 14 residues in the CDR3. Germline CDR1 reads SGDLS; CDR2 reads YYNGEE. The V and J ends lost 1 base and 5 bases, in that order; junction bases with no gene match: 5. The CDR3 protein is CASSVPGTAYGYTF. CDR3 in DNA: TGTGCCAGCAGCGTACCCGGGACAGCTTATGGCTACACCTTC.

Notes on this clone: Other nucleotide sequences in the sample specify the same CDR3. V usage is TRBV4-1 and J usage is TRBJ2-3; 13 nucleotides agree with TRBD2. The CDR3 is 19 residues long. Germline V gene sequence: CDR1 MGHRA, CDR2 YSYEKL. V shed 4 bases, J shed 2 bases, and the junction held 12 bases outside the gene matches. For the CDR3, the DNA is TGCGCCAGCAGCCCGCTGGGCGGGGGACTAGCGGGGTTCACAGATACGCAGTATTTT. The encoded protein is CASSPLGGGLAGFTDTQYF.

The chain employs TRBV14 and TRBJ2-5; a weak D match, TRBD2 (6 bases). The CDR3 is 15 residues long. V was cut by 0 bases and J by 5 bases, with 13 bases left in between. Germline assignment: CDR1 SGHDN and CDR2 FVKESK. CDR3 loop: CASSQDRAGTETQYF. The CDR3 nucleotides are TGTGCCAGCAGCCAAGATCGTGCGGGGACCGAGACCCAGTACTTC.

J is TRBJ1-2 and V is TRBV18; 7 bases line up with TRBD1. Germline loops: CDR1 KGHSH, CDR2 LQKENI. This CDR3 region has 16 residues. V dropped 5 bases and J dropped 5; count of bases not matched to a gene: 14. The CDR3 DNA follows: TGTGCCAGCTCATCCTACGGACAGGCGGTTTTTTATGGCTACACCTTC. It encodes CASSSYGQAVFYGYTF.

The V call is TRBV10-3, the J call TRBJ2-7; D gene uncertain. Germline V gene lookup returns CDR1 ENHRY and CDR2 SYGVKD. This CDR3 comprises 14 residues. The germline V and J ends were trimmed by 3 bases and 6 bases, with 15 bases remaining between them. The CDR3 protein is CAISDSLPNSEQYF. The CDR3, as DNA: TGTGCCATCAGTGACTCACTACCGAACTCCGAGCAGTACTTC.

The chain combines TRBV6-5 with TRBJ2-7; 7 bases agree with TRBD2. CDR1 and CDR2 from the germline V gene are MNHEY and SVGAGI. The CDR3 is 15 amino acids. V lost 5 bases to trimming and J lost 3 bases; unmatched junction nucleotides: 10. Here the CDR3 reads CASSPSGGGFYEQYF. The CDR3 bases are TGTGCCAGCAGTCCCTCGGGAGGAGGGTTCTACGAGCAGTACTTC.

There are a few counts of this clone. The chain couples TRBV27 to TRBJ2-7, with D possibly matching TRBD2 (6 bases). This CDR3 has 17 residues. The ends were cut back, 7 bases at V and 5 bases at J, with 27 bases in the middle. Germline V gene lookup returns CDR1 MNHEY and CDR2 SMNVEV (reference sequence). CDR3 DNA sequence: TGTGCCAGCATGAAAAGGAAGGGTGGAGGGGCGGAAAACGAGCAGTACTTC. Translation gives CASMKRKGGGAENEQYF.

The CDR3, as DNA: TGTGCCAGCAGCCTCCGGGACAGGGAGGGGAACACTGAAGCTTTCTTT. Translated: CASSLRDREGNTEAFF. The chain couples TRBV9 to TRBJ1-1, with 9 bases that match TRBD1. The CDR3 has 16 residues. Germline assignment: CDR1 SGDLS and CDR2 YYNGEE. V was clipped by 4 bases and J by 1 base; unmatched bases: 8.

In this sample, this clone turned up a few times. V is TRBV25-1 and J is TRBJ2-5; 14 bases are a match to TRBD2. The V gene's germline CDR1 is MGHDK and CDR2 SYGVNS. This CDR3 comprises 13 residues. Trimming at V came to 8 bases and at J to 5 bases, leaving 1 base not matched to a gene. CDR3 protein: CASGLAGGETQYF. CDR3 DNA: TGTGCCAGCGGACTAGCGGGAGGTGAGACCCAGTACTTC.

DNA of the CDR3: TGCAGCGGAAGACAGATGAACACTGAAGCTTTCTTT. Translated, it gives CSGRQMNTEAFF. The V and J genes are TRBV29-1 and TRBJ1-1; TRBD1 is a possible D gene (5 bases). Per the germline V gene, CDR1 is SQVTM and CDR2 is ANQGSEA. Trimming removed 7 bases from V and 0 bases from J, with 9 bases in between. The CDR3 sequence is 12 residues long.

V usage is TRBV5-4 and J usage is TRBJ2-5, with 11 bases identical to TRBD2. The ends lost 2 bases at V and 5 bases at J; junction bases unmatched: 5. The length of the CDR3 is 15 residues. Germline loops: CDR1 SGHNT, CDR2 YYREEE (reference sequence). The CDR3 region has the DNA TGTGCCAGCAGCTTTAATAGCGGGGGGGCGGAGACCCAGTACTTC. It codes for CASSFNSGGAETQYF.

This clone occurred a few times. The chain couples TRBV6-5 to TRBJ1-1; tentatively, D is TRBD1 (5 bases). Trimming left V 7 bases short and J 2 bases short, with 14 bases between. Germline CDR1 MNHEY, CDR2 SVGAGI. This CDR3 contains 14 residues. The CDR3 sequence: CASTDRQLNTEAFF. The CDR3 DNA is TGTGCCAGCACCGATCGACAGCTTAACACTGAAGCTTTCTTT.

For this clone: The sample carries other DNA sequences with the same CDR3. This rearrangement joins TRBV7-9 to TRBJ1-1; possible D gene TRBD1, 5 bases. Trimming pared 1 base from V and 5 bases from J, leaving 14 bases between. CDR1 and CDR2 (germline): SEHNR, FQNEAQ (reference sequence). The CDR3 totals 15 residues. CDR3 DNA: TGTGCCAGCAGCTTAGGAGGAGGGGCTGGGACTGAAGCTTTCTTT. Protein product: CASSLGGGAGTEAFF.

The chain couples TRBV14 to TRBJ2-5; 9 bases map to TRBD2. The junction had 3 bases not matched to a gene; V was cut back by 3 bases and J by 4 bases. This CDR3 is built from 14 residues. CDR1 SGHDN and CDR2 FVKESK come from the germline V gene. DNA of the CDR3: TGTGCCAGCAGCCAGATTAGCGGGAGAGAGACCCAGTACTTC. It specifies CASSQISGRETQYF. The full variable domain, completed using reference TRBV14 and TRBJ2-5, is EAGVTQFPSHSVIEKGQTVTLRCDPISGHDNLYWYRRVMGKEIKFLLHFVKESKQDESGMPNNRFLAERTGGTYSTLKVQPAELEDSGVYFCASSQISGRETQYFGPGTRLLVL.

DNA of the CDR3: TGTGCCAGCAGTGCGACAGGGCAGGTCAATGAGCAGTTCTTC. Protein: CASSATGQVNEQFF. The gene calls are TRBV6-1 and TRBJ2-1; 7 positions match TRBD1. V gave up 4 bases and J gave up 6 bases; unmatched junction bases: 6. Germline lookup yields CDR1 MNHNS and CDR2 SASEGT. This CDR3 comprises 14 residues.